Listed below are T cell receptor beta chains from one sample, sequenced in a study of blood T cell repertoires in COVID-19. The assay was immunoSEQ multiplex PCR, and TCRdb's table has in-frame clones only and misses some. The repertoire holds approximately 220,000 clones, with about 85% as singletons. Sequencing used peripheral blood. The receptors were gathered from a man between 40 and 49 years old with acute or convalescent COVID-19. Each CDR3 is given with its conserved first and last residue. The D gene is left open where the match is weak. Clone size, where shown, is once, few, many, or a class for clones that have expanded.

V	D	J	size	CDR3	DNA
TRBV6-5	TRBD1	TRBJ1-4	-	CASSRDRGIEKLFF	TGTGCCAGCAGCCGGGACAGGGGGATTGAAAAACTGTTTTTT
TRBV2	TRBD2	TRBJ2-1	-	CASSSGRSGRYEQFF	TGTGCCAGCAGCAGCGGGCGGAGCGGGAGGTACGAGCAGTTCTTC
TRBV3-1/TRBV3-2	-	TRBJ1-2	-	CASSRRTDVFDGYTF	TGTGCCAGCAGCCGTCGGACAGACGTTTTTGATGGCTACACCTTC
TRBV28	TRBD2	TRBJ2-1	-	CASSFGTSGSPNEQFF	TGTGCCAGCAGTTTCGGGACTAGCGGGAGCCCCAATGAGCAGTTCTTC
TRBV7-2	TRBD2	TRBJ2-7	-	CASSWGPGLAGGGSYEQYF	TGTGCCAGCAGCTGGGGTCCGGGACTAGCGGGAGGGGGCTCCTACGAGCAGTACTTC
TRBV27	-	TRBJ2-2	-	CASRKQGNTGELFF	TGTGCCAGCAGGAAACAGGGTAACACCGGGGAGCTGTTTTTT
TRBV27	-	TRBJ2-7	-	CASSLKAGWISYEQYF	TGTGCCAGCAGTTTAAAGGCAGGGTGGATTTCCTACGAGCAGTACTTC
TRBV5-1	TRBD1	TRBJ2-5	-	CASSLVGTAQERTQYF	TGCGCCAGCAGCTTGGTGGGGACAGCCCAAGAGAGGACCCAGTACTTC
TRBV13	TRBD2	TRBJ2-3	-	CASSLPQPSGRTTSTDTQYF	TGTGCCAGCAGCTTACCGCAGCCTAGCGGGAGGACCACTAGCACAGATACGCAGTATTTT
TRBV5-4	-	TRBJ1-2	-	CASSPPGPQDYTF	TGTGCCAGCAGTCCCCCTGGGCCTCAGGACTACACCTTC
TRBV11-2	-	TRBJ2-7	-	CASSSRGPYEQYF	TGTGCCAGCAGCTCTCGCGGGCCCTACGAGCAGTACTTC
TRBV5-4	-	TRBJ1-1	-	CASSGRGGLNTEAFF	TGTGCCAGCAGCGGTAGGGGGGGGCTGAACACTGAAGCTTTCTTT
TRBV6-5	TRBD1	TRBJ1-5	-	CASSYGQGEQPQHF	TGTGCCAGCAGTTACGGACAGGGGGAACAGCCCCAGCATTTT
TRBV27	-	TRBJ2-7	-	CASSSTVSYEQYF	TGTGCCAGCAGTTCCACAGTGTCCTACGAGCAGTACTTC
TRBV29-1	-	TRBJ1-3	-	CSASGWGAGNTIYF	TGCAGCGCCTCTGGCTGGGGGGCTGGAAACACCATATATTTT
TRBV29-1	TRBD1	TRBJ2-5	-	CSVGQGRETQYF	TGCAGCGTTGGACAGGGAAGGGAGACCCAGTACTTC
TRBV6-2/TRBV6-3	-	TRBJ2-7	-	CASSYSFYEQYF	TGTGCCAGCAGTTATTCATTCTACGAGCAGTACTTC
TRBV27	TRBD2	TRBJ2-5	-	CASSPGGLAGGWQETQYF	TGTGCCAGCAGTCCCGGCGGGCTAGCGGGGGGTTGGCAAGAGACCCAGTACTTC
TRBV7-9	-	TRBJ2-7	-	CASSPLAPSYEQYF	TGTGCCAGCAGCCCTCTAGCGCCCTCCTACGAGCAGTACTTC
TRBV5-1	TRBD1	TRBJ2-3	-	CASRGTGGITTQYF	TGCGCCAGCAGAGGGACAGGGGGAATAACTACGCAGTATTTT
TRBV5-1	-	TRBJ1-2	-	CASSLGSYTNYGYTF	TGCGCCAGCAGCCTTGGTTCATACACTAACTATGGCTACACCTTC
TRBV19	-	TRBJ2-6	once	CASSALGGSGANVLTF	TGTGCCAGTAGCGCCCTGGGGGGTTCTGGGGCCAACGTCCTGACTTTC
TRBV7-6	-	TRBJ2-2	-	CASSLRLGENTGELFF	TGTGCCAGCAGCCTAAGGCTAGGGGAGAACACCGGGGAGCTGTTTTTT
TRBV5-4	TRBD2	TRBJ2-7	few	CASSLDAGAYEQYF	TGTGCCAGCAGCTTGGATGCGGGAGCCTACGAGCAGTACTTC
TRBV12-3/TRBV12-4	-	TRBJ2-1	-	CASKRERNEQFF	TGTGCCAGCAAGCGTGAGCGCAATGAGCAGTTCTTC
TRBV4-2	-	TRBJ1-4	-	CASSEQTTNEKLFF	TGTGCCAGCAGCGAACAGACAACTAATGAAAAACTGTTTTTT
TRBV7-8	TRBD1	TRBJ2-1	-	CASSLVRDRGSEQFF	TGTGCCAGCAGCTTAGTCAGGGACAGGGGGTCAGAGCAGTTCTTC
TRBV6-5	TRBD1	TRBJ1-4	-	CASSLTGREKLFF	TGTGCCAGCAGCCTGACAGGGCGTGAAAAACTGTTTTTT
TRBV10-3	TRBD1	TRBJ2-3	-	CAISAGTVYTDTQYF	TGTGCCATCAGTGCCGGGACAGTATACACAGATACGCAGTATTTT
TRBV2	TRBD1	TRBJ1-5	-	CASSEALQGTAKGNQPQHF	TGTGCCAGCAGTGAAGCGCTTCAAGGGACAGCAAAGGGCAATCAGCCCCAGCATTTT
TRBV6-5	TRBD2	TRBJ2-1	-	CASSTGTTLYEQFF	TGTGCCAGCAGTACCGGGACTACCCTTTATGAGCAGTTCTTC
TRBV11-2	TRBD2	TRBJ2-7	-	CASSSASGSARGEQYF	TGTGCCAGCAGCTCCGCTAGCGGGAGTGCCCGGGGAGAGCAGTACTTC
TRBV19	TRBD2	TRBJ2-1	once	CASSRREGPYNEQFF	TGTGCCAGTAGTAGACGGGAGGGCCCCTACAATGAGCAGTTCTTC
TRBV6-4	TRBD1	TRBJ1-4	few	CASGRDSLATNEKLFF	TGTGCCAGCGGTCGGGACAGCCTTGCAACTAATGAAAAACTGTTTTTT
TRBV18	TRBD1	TRBJ2-2	-	CASSPRQGHTGELFF	TGTGCCAGCTCACCCCGACAGGGCCACACCGGGGAGCTGTTTTTT
TRBV7-2	-	TRBJ2-1	-	CASSFLSQLQGNEQFF	TGTGCCAGCAGCTTCTTATCCCAACTGCAGGGGAATGAGCAGTTCTTC
TRBV28	TRBD1	TRBJ2-1	-	CASSLGDRYNEQFF	TGTGCCAGCAGTTTGGGGGACAGATACAATGAGCAGTTCTTC
TRBV9	-	TRBJ2-2	-	CASSSRTENTGELFF	TGTGCCAGCAGCTCCCGGACAGAGAACACCGGGGAGCTGTTTTTT
TRBV11-1	TRBD2	TRBJ2-1	-	CASSPPSGVSYNEQFF	TGTGCCAGCAGCCCCCCCAGCGGGGTGTCCTACAATGAGCAGTTCTTC
TRBV28	-	TRBJ1-2	-	CASSQGLTDANYGYTF	TGTGCCAGCAGTCAGGGGTTAACCGACGCTAACTATGGCTACACCTTC
TRBV2	-	TRBJ1-1	-	CASSPPLRGASGTEAFF	TGTGCCAGCAGTCCTCCTCTCCGGGGGGCTTCGGGGACTGAAGCTTTCTTT
TRBV7-3	TRBD2	TRBJ2-3	-	CASSPKGTPTSGRAFWNTQYF	TGTGCCAGCAGCCCGAAAGGGACCCCCACTAGCGGGAGGGCCTTCTGGAATACGCAGTATTTT
TRBV9	TRBD1	TRBJ2-5	-	CASSSDRGRGETQYF	TGTGCCAGCAGCTCGGACAGGGGGCGCGGAGAGACCCAGTACTTC
TRBV5-1	TRBD1	TRBJ1-1	-	CASSPGDRGRNTEAFF	TGCGCCAGCAGCCCTGGGGACAGGGGACGGAACACTGAAGCTTTCTTT
TRBV11-2	TRBD1	TRBJ1-2	-	CASSSNRGEGYTF	TGTGCCAGCAGCTCAAACAGGGGCGAAGGCTACACCTTC
TRBV5-1	-	TRBJ1-1	-	CASSLAPGTEAFF	TGCGCCAGCAGCTTGGCCCCGGGGACTGAAGCTTTCTTT
TRBV5-1	TRBD2	TRBJ2-1	-	CASTLGGSSYNEQFF	TGCGCCAGCACCCTGGGGGGGAGCTCCTACAATGAGCAGTTCTTC
TRBV9	-	TRBJ2-1	-	CASSGIVANEQFF	TGTGCCAGCAGCGGCATAGTAGCCAATGAGCAGTTCTTC
TRBV21-1	-	TRBJ1-5	-	CASPTNSRNQPQHF	TGTGCCAGCCCCACGAACAGCCGCAATCAGCCCCAGCATTTT
TRBV4-2	-	TRBJ1-3	-	CASSQDWQFGNTIYF	TGTGCCAGCAGCCAAGATTGGCAGTTTGGAAACACCATATATTTT
TRBV4-2	-	TRBJ1-5	-	CASSLSLGGDQPQHF	TGTGCCAGCAGCCTCTCATTAGGAGGGGATCAGCCCCAGCATTTT
TRBV21-1	-	TRBJ2-1	-	CASSKVGLSLSSYNEQFF	TGTGCCAGCAGCAAAGTGGGCCTCTCCCTGAGCTCCTACAATGAGCAGTTCTTC
TRBV6-5	-	TRBJ1-3	-	CASSYSLGGGGRAIYF	TGTGCCAGCAGTTACTCTTTGGGGGGGGGCGGCCGCGCCATATATTTT
TRBV3-1/TRBV3-2	TRBD2	TRBJ2-1	-	CASSQGAAGVGVGEQFF	TGTGCCAGCAGCCAAGGTGCAGCGGGGGTTGGTGTCGGTGAGCAGTTCTTC
TRBV7-2	-	TRBJ2-2	-	CASSLGRTRTGELFF	TGTGCCAGCAGCTTAGGGCGGACTCGCACCGGGGAGCTGTTTTTT
TRBV29-1	TRBD1	TRBJ2-2	-	CSVTEDRGRVGELFF	TGCAGCGTTACAGAGGACAGGGGGCGAGTCGGGGAGCTGTTTTTT
TRBV29-1	TRBD2	TRBJ2-7	-	CSARGGGHEQYF	TGCAGCGCCCGGGGGGGCGGGCACGAGCAGTACTTC
TRBV28	TRBD1	TRBJ2-7	-	CASSSAGTGGAMKYF	TGTGCCAGCAGTTCCGCAGGGACAGGGGGCGCAATGAAGTACTTC
TRBV6-5	-	TRBJ1-3	-	CASRRDRRSGNTIYF	TGTGCCAGCAGACGCGACAGGCGCTCTGGAAACACCATATATTTT
TRBV6-1	-	TRBJ2-1	-	CASSDRLSSYNEQFF	TGTGCCAGCAGTGATCGGTTGAGCTCCTACAATGAGCAGTTCTTC